The clone carrying this T cell receptor beta chain was counted at least ten times. The antigen is not known. This entry comes from a study of regulatory T cells in long-lasting Graves disease. Indicated time point: persistent/refractory GD, antithyroid drugs over 5 years with positive TRAb. PBMCs provided the RNA from which the TCR library was made. The CDR3 loop spans 16 amino acids. J was trimmed by 3 bases and V by 8 bases; bases with no gene match: 11. CDR1 is SNHLY and CDR2 is FYNNEI in the germline V gene. Points from the study as a whole: Gene preferences differed: TRBV28, TRBJ1-2, TRBJ2-5 in persistent cases.

Researchers made TCR beta libraries by using iRepertoire HTBI primers and running Arm-PCR on CDR3 regions. One entry per CDR3 protein results from TCRdb running MiXCR on the multiplex PCR reads. Altogether over 250,000 distinct CDR3 sequences are present, around a fifth being singletons, with the ten largest covering approximately 53%. The sequences come from peripheral blood mononuclear cells (PBMCs), collected when the disease was refractory, from a patient treated with antithyroid drugs. The gene calls are TRBV2 and TRBJ1-4; TRBD1 matches 8 bases. The origin of this receptor is a female donor with Graves disease. The CDR3 region has the DNA TGTGCCAGCGCCGGACAGGGTATTGGAGCTAATGAAAAACTGTTTTTT. Its protein is CASAGQGIGANEKLFF.